One and the same sample provided the 19 T cell receptor beta chains below, sequenced in a study of early T cells in non-severe SARS-CoV-2 infection (dated by TCRdb to the early 2020s). Library preparation used 5' RACE. TCRdb names NextSeq 500 as the instrument used. In TCRdb, the public reads were trimmed at Q25 with fastp and aligned with MiXCR, with productive beta chains retained. Rows matching on CDR3 protein sequence are summarized as one entry with the most common DNA and genes. The sample table contains tens of thousands of distinct CDR3 sequences; only one count was recorded for under 8% of them. Clones ranked in the top ten supply about 5.8% of the sample. Here the sequenced sample was whole blood, taken at baseline. Receptor source: an adult who was a healthcare worker with PCR-confirmed SARS-CoV-2 infection or an uninfected control (not recorded which).

This clonotype was found a few times. The V gene is TRBV24-1, the J gene TRBJ2-5, with D perhaps matching TRBD1 or TRBD2 (6 bases each). Germline-derived CDR1 and CDR2 are KGHDR and SFDVKD. Trimming pared 7 bases from V and 5 bases from J, leaving 7 bases between. The CDR3 loop spans 11 amino acids. As DNA, the CDR3 is TGTGCCACCAGAGGGGGGGAGACCCAGTACTTC. Translated, it gives CATRGGETQYF.

This clonotype was picked up a small number of times. The chain has TRBV6-2 or TRBV6-3 and TRBJ2-7; 8 bases match TRBD1. V trimming: 2 bases; J trimming: 2 bases; junction bases outside the gene matches: 2. Germline V gives CDR1 MNHEY, CDR2 SVGEGT. This CDR3 is 14 amino acids long. CDR3 nucleotide sequence: TGTGCCAGCAGTTACGGGGACAGGACCTACGAGCAGTACTTC. Its translation: CASSYGDRTYEQYF.

This clonotype was found many times. The chain uses TRBV5-6 and TRBJ1-2; D unclear. Germline V gene sequence: CDR1 SGHDT, CDR2 YYEEEE. This CDR3 is built from 15 residues. Trimming stripped 2 bases from V and 3 bases from J, with 14 bases between. CDR3 amino acids: CASSFVYGNYYGYTF. CDR3 bases: TGTGCCAGCAGCTTCGTGTATGGCAATTACTATGGCTACACCTTC. Supplemented by reference TRBV5-6 and TRBJ1-2, the full variable domain reads DAGVTQSPTHLIKTRGQQVTLRCSPKSGHDTVSWYQQALGQGPQFIFQYYEEEERQRGNFPDRFSGHQFPNYSSELNVNALLLGDSALYLCASSFVYGNYYGYTFGSGTRLTVV.

The chain joins TRBV9 to TRBJ2-3, with D perhaps being TRBD1 or TRBD2 (5 bases each). V was clipped by 3 bases and J by 5 bases, with 13 bases between them. The CDR3 has 14 amino acids. The germline CDR1 and CDR2 sequences are SGDLS and YYNGEE. CDR3 amino acids: CASSATGTGDTQYF. The DNA of the CDR3 is TGTGCCAGCAGCGCGACGGGAACAGGAGATACGCAGTATTTT.

This clonotype was counted ten times or more. This rearrangement joins TRBV5-1 to TRBJ1-6; D gene unclear. The CDR3 has 15 residues. Trimming pared 1 base from V and 7 bases from J, leaving 12 bases between. Germline V lookup: CDR1 SGHRS, CDR2 YFSETQ. The CDR3 sequence is CASSLSSASNSPLHF. CDR3 sequence (DNA): TGCGCCAGCAGCTTGAGTTCCGCGTCCAATTCACCCCTCCACTTT.

At least ten counts were recorded for this clonotype. The V call is TRBV6-5, the J call TRBJ2-1; tentatively, D is TRBD2 (5 bases). The CDR3 is 12 amino acids. With 2 bases removed from V and 15 bases from J, the gap between germline ends came to 14 bases. Germline loops: CDR1 MNHEY, CDR2 SVGAGI. CDR3 in DNA: TGTGCCAGCAGTTACGAGGCAGGCGGACTGTTCTTC. Translating it yields CASSYEAGGLFF.

This clonotype was observed a handful of times. This chain uses TRBV28 with TRBJ2-7; D is unclear. This CDR3 spans 12 amino acids. V shed 2 bases and J shed 2 bases, with 4 bases lying between them. The germline V gene encodes CDR1 MDHEN and CDR2 SYDVKM. The CDR3 DNA reads as TGTGCCAGCAGTTTAGCAGCCTACGAGCAGTACTTC. Protein: CASSLAAYEQYF.

This sequence joins TRBV12-3 or TRBV12-4 and TRBJ2-1; perhaps TRBD2 as D (5 bases). Trimming cost V 3 bases and J 1 base, with 10 bases left between them. The CDR3 is 15 residues long. This chain's CDR3 is CASSFWGESYNEQFF. The DNA of the CDR3 is TGTGCCAGCAGTTTTTGGGGAGAGTCCTACAATGAGCAGTTCTTC.

This clonotype appeared many times. The rearrangement uses TRBV12-3 or TRBV12-4 and TRBJ1-6; D unresolved. CDR3 length equals 14 residues. Between the trimmed V and J ends, which lost 5 bases and 8 bases, there was a span of 13 bases. Written as DNA, the CDR3 is TGTGCCAGCAGTCTCCCCCACCGATATTCACCCCTCCACTTT. Its protein product is CASSLPHRYSPLHF.

In this sample, this clonotype turned up many times. The chain carries TRBV18 and TRBJ2-7; 7 bases line up with TRBD1. V shed 3 bases and J 7 bases; nucleotides not matched to a gene: 9. The length of the CDR3 is 14 residues. Per the germline V gene, CDR1 is KGHSH and CDR2 is LQKENI. CDR3 in amino acids: CASSPGQSVGEQYF. In DNA form, the CDR3 reads TGTGCCAGCTCACCGGGACAGTCTGTCGGTGAGCAGTACTTC.

There are many counts of this clonotype. The chain uses TRBV7-2 and TRBJ1-2; D remains ambiguous. The V end lost 5 bases, the J end lost 3 bases, and 13 bases lay between the germline ends. The CDR3 extends over 14 amino acids. Looked up from germline, CDR1 is SGHTA and CDR2 is FQGNSA. In nucleotides, the CDR3 is TGTGCCAGCAGCCCCGATGGGAGGGACTATGGCTACACCTTC. Amino acids: CASSPDGRDYGYTF.

This clonotype has more than one count but fewer than ten. The chain has TRBV4-3 and TRBJ2-5, with D perhaps TRBD2 (5 bases). Germline V gene data show CDR1 as LGHNA and CDR2 as YSLEER. The ends were cut back, 0 bases at V and 4 bases at J, with 15 bases in the middle. The CDR3 sequence is 16 residues long. The CDR3 bases are TGCGCCAGCAGCCAAGATTTGGCGGGCGGCCGAGAGACCCAGTACTTC. Residues: CASSQDLAGGRETQYF.

This clonotype showed up just a few times. This chain uses TRBV10-3 with TRBJ2-5, with D possibly matching TRBD2 (5 bases). Germline V lookup: CDR1 ENHRY, CDR2 SYGVKD. The CDR3 extends over 12 amino acids. V gave up 10 bases and J gave up 5 bases, with 14 bases separating them. CDR3 sequence: CAKKGPGETQYF. The DNA of the CDR3 is TGTGCCAAAAAAGGACCGGGGGAGACCCAGTACTTC.

In this sample, this clonotype turned up many times. For the CDR3, the DNA is TGCAGCGTTCGACGGCCCACTGAAGCTTTCTTT. Its protein product is CSVRRPTEAFF. This rearrangement joins TRBV29-1 to TRBJ1-1, with D unclear. Germline CDR1 SQVTM, CDR2 ANQGSEA. The CDR3 contains 11 residues. V shed 5 bases and J shed 4 bases, with 8 bases lying between them.

This clonotype was found a few times. This may be a read error, as it is one base from a much larger clone. This rearrangement joins TRBV6-2 or TRBV6-3 to TRBJ2-7; D gene ambiguous. Germline V gene lookup returns CDR1 MNHEY and CDR2 SVGEGT. V lost 2 bases to trimming and J lost 2 bases, with 1 base between them. The CDR3 runs to 11 residues. The CDR3 protein is CASSYAYEQYF. Written as DNA, the CDR3 is TGTGCCAGCAGTTACGCCTACGAGCAGTACTTC.

The sample holds a few counts of this clonotype. The J gene is TRBJ2-3, the V gene TRBV11-3; 7 nucleotides match TRBD1. Unmatched junction bases numbered 6, after V lost 5 bases and J lost 4 bases. The CDR3 has 14 amino acids. The germline gives CDR1 SGHNT, CDR2 YENEEA. DNA for the CDR3: TGTGCCAGCAGCCTCCACAGGGGTTCAGATACGCAGTATTTT. It translates to CASSLHRGSDTQYF. The variable domain in full, completed from reference TRBV11-3 and TRBJ2-3, reads EAGVVQSPRYKIIEKKQPVAFWCNPISGHNTLYWYLQNLGQGPELLIRYENEEAVDDSQLPKDRFSAERLKGVDSTLKIQPAELGDSAVYLCASSLHRGSDTQYFGPGTRLTVL.

This clonotype has just a few counts. Here the CDR3 reads CASSFQTVGDGYTF. In DNA, the CDR3 is TGCGCCAGCAGCTTCCAGACGGTAGGAGATGGCTACACCTTC. V is TRBV5-1 and J is TRBJ1-2; unclear D gene. This CDR3 spans 14 amino acids. CDR1 SGHRS and CDR2 YFSETQ come from the germline V gene. The V and J ends lost 2 bases and 6 bases respectively, with 14 bases between them.

This clonotype was seen only a few times. CDR3 in amino acids: CASSFRIQGHEQYF. The CDR3 DNA reads as TGTGCCAGCAGCTTTCGTATACAGGGACACGAGCAGTACTTC. V usage is TRBV12-3 or TRBV12-4 and J usage is TRBJ2-7; D possibly corresponds to TRBD1 (6 bases). V lost 6 bases and J 5 bases, leaving 17 bases between the germline ends. The CDR3 runs to 14 residues.

This clonotype was counted ten times or more. Written as DNA, the CDR3 is TGTGCCAGCAGCTCGCGGACAGATGGGGAGACCCAGTACTTC. Protein: CASSSRTDGETQYF. This chain uses TRBV5-4 with TRBJ2-5; a possible D gene is TRBD1 (6 bases). V was shortened by 3 bases and J by 5 bases, with 14 bases between the two germline ends. The CDR3 consists of 14 residues. Germline CDR1 and CDR2: SGHNT and YYREEE (reference sequence).